Given below is one TCR beta chain in context. TCRdb re-called the PCR reads with MiXCR. The table has about 21,000 clones, approximately 24% seen once. This sample was taken from a study of metastatic and nonmetastatic thyroid tumors. Nobody among the patients had been given any treatment before thyroid surgery. V shed 6 bases and J shed 0 bases, with 14 bases lying between them. The CDR3 sequence is 16 residues long. The germline gives CDR1 MNHEY, CDR2 SVGEGT. Material: adjacent normal tissue. The chain recombines TRBV6-2 or TRBV6-3 with TRBJ2-2, with D maybe TRBD2 (6 bases). This clonotype originated in a female donor with papillary thyroid cancer or a benign thyroid nodule (not recorded which). Some clones in this sample may be carry-over from other donors' samples. CDR3 sequence (DNA): TGTGCCAGCAGGGGACTCGGGAGAGCGAACACCGGGGAGCTGTTTTTT. Translating it yields CASRGLGRANTGELFF.